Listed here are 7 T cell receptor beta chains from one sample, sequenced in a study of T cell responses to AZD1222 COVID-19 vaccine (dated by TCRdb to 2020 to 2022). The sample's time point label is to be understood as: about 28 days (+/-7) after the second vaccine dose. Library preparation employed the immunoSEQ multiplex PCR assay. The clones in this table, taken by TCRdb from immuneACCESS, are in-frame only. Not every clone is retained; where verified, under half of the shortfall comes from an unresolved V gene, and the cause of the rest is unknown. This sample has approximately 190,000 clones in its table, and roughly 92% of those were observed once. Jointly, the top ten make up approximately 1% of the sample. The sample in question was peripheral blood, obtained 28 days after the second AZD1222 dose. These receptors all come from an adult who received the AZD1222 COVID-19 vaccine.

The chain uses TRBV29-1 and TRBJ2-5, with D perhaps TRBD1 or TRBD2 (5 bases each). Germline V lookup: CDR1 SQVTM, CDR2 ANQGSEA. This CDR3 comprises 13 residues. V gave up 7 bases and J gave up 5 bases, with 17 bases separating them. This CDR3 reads CSALRGIAETQYF. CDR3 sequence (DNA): TGCAGCGCCTTAAGGGGTATAGCGGAGACCCAGTACTTC.

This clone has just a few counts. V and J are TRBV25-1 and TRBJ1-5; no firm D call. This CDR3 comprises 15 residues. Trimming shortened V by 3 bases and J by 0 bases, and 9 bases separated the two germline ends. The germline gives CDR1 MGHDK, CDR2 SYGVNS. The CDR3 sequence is CASSDTADSNQPQHF. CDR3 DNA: TGTGCCAGCAGTGATACGGCAGATAGCAATCAGCCCCAGCATTTT.

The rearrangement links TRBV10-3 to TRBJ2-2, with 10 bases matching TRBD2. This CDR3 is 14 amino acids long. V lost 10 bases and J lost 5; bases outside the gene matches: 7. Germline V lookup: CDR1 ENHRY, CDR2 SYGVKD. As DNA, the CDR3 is TGTGCCACGCTGGGACTAGCGACAACCGGGGAGCTGTTTTTT. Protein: CATLGLATTGELFF.

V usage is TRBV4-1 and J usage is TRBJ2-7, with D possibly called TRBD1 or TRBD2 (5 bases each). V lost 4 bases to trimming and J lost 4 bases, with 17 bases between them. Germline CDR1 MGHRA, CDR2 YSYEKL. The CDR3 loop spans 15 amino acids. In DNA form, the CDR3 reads TGCGCCAGCAGCCGGGGACCCGGAGGTAGTTACGAGCAGTACTTC. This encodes CASSRGPGGSYEQYF.

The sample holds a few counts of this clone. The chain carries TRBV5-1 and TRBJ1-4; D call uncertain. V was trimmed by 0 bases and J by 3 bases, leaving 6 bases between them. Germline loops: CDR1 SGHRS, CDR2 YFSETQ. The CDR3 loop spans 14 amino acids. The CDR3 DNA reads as TGCGCCAGCAGCTTGGATAGGGCTAATGAAAAACTGTTTTTT. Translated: CASSLDRANEKLFF.

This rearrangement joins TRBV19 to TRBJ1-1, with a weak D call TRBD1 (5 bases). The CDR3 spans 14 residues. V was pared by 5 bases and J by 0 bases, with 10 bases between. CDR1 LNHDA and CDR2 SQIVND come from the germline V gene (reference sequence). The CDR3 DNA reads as TGTGCCAGTAGTGCGGGACGGCTGAACACTGAAGCTTTCTTT. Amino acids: CASSAGRLNTEAFF. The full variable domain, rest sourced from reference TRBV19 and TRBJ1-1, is DGGITQSPKYLFRKEGQNVTLSCEQNLNHDAMYWYRQDPGQGLRLIYYSQIVNDFQKGDIAEGYSVSREKKESFPLTVTSAQKNPTAFYLCASSAGRLNTEAFFGQGTRLTVV.

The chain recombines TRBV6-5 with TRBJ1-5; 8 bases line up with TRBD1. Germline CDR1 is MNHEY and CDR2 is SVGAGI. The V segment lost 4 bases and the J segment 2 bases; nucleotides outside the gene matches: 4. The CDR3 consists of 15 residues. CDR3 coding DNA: TGTGCCAGCAGTTCCGACAGGGGTGGCAATCAGCCCCAGCATTTT. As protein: CASSSDRGGNQPQHF.